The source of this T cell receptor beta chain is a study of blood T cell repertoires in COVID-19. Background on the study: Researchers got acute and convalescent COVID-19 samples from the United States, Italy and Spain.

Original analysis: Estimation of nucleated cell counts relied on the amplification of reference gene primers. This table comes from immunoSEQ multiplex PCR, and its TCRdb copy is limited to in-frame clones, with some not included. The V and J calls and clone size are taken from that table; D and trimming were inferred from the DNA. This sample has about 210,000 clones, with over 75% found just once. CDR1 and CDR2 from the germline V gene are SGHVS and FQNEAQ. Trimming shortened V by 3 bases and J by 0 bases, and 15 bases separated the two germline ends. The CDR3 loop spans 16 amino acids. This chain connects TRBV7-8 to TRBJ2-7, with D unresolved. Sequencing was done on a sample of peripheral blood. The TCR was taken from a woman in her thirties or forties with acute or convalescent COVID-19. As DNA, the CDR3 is TGTGCCAGCAGCTTGTCGGCAGGATTTCGCTCCTACGAGCAGTACGTC. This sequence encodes CASSLSAGFRSYEQYV.